Listed below are T cell receptor beta chains from one sample, sequenced in a study of blood T cell repertoires in COVID-19. Measured with immunoSEQ multiplex PCR; TCRdb has only the in-frame clones, and not every one. The table has about 52,000 clones, roughly 87% seen once. Material: peripheral blood. These receptors came from a human donor in a cohort sampled during active COVID-19. CDR3s include the opening cysteine and the closing phenylalanine or tryptophan. The order of the fields is CDR3 protein, D gene, V gene, J gene. A D gene is named only where the DNA matches it firmly.

CASSPPSRAKNIQYF	-	TRBV18	TRBJ2-4
CASSLDSAGGQFF	-	TRBV11-3	TRBJ2-1
CSVDPSDGGSDEQYF	TRBD2	TRBV29-1	TRBJ2-7
CAWRETRDRNTEAFF	TRBD1	TRBV30	TRBJ1-1
CASSLYGSGYEQYF	-	TRBV5-4	TRBJ2-7
CASSVVGGLNTEAFF	-	TRBV9	TRBJ1-1
CASSAVGTGSEQYF	TRBD1	TRBV9	TRBJ2-7
CASSGPGTGVPNTGELFF	TRBD1	TRBV9	TRBJ2-2
CASSTGFNYGYTF	-	TRBV5-4	TRBJ1-2
CSVEVAGVLSDTQYF	TRBD2	TRBV29-1	TRBJ2-3
CASSEASGASPQYF	TRBD2	TRBV2	TRBJ2-7
CASFSTAQETQYF	-	TRBV6-5	TRBJ2-5
CASSPLGGRSGANVLTF	-	TRBV5-4	TRBJ2-6
CASSVDGGTSGNTIYF	-	TRBV9	TRBJ1-3
CAGEANSYNEQFF	-	TRBV7-2	TRBJ2-1
CAWSVIGAPSGEQYF	-	TRBV30	TRBJ2-7
CASSEARVRRIRDYHIYEQYF	TRBD2	TRBV6-1	TRBJ2-7
CASSDGLAGPASTDTQYF	TRBD2	TRBV9	TRBJ2-3
CASSRTSGRAPHEQYF	TRBD2	TRBV5-4	TRBJ2-7
CASSVETGSYEQYF	-	TRBV9	TRBJ2-7
CASSLGTGGETQYF	TRBD1	TRBV7-3	TRBJ2-5
CALGGQTYEQYF	-	TRBV30	TRBJ2-7
CASSQTIAESSYNEQFF	-	TRBV11-2	TRBJ2-1
CASSPGTGAFPDGSPLHF	TRBD1	TRBV5-1	TRBJ1-6
CAISEGDRGYEQYF	TRBD1	TRBV10-3	TRBJ2-7